This note documents a single T cell receptor (beta chain) sequence. Its cognate antigen is unknown. This sample was included in a study of T cell responses to AZD1222 COVID-19 vaccine. Study findings and constraints: Seropositivity was recorded at baseline in only a handful of AZD1222 recipients. Spike-specific TCR breadth and depth went up after people got two AZD1222 doses. The sample set comprised mostly white British donors with more females, and clonal diversity was possibly underestimated. CD4 TCRs covered the whole spike, strongest at regions 160-218 and 743-854.

CDR1 is SNHLY and CDR2 is FYNNEI in the germline V gene. This CDR3 region has 15 residues. The V and J ends lost 5 bases and 7 bases respectively, with 15 bases between them. TCRdb keeps only in-frame clones here, not all; method: immunoSEQ multiplex PCR. The sample shows approximately 150,000 clones, roughly nine tenths of them seen only once. The sequenced sample was peripheral blood, obtained 28 days after the second AZD1222 dose. The chain carries TRBV2 and TRBJ1-6; a possible D gene is TRBD1 (6 bases). The sequence derives from an adult who received the AZD1222 COVID-19 vaccine. CDR3 loop: CASSSRGAANSPLHF. DNA for the CDR3: TGTGCCAGCAGTTCGAGGGGGGCGGCAAATTCACCCCTCCACTTT.